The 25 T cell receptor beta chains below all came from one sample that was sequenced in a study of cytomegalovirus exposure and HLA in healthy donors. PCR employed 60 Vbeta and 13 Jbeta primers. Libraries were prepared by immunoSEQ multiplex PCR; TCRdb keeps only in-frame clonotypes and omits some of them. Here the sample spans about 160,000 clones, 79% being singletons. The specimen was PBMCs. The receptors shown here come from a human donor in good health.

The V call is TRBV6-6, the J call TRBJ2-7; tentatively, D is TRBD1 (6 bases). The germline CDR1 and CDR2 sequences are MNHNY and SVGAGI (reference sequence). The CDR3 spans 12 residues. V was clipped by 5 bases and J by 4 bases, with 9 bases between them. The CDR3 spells CASSNRVYEQYF. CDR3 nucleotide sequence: TGTGCCAGCAGTAACAGGGTTTACGAGCAGTACTTC.

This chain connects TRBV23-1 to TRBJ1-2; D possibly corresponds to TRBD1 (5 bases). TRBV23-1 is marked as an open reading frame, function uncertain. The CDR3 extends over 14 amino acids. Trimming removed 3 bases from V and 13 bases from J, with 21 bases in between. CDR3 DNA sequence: TGCGCCAGCAGTCAGGCGTCCCAGGGTCAAGCTCGCACCTTC. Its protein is CASSQASQGQARTF.

The CDR3 protein is CASSPGGGFSGNTIYF. The CDR3 DNA reads as TGTGCCAGCAGCCCCGGCGGGGGGTTCTCTGGAAACACCATATATTTT. The chain carries TRBV11-3 and TRBJ1-3; possible D gene TRBD1, 5 bases. The CDR3 is 16 amino acids. Germline V gene lookup returns CDR1 SGHNT and CDR2 YENEEA. The V end lost 5 bases, the J end lost 0 bases, and 14 bases lay between the germline ends.

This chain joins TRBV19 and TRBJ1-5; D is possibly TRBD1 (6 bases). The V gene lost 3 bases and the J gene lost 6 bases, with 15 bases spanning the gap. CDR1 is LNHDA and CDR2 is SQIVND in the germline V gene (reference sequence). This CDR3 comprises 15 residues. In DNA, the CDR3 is TGTGCCAGTAGTATTAGCGGGGGGCAGAGTCAGCCCCAGCATTTT. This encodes CASSISGGQSQPQHF.

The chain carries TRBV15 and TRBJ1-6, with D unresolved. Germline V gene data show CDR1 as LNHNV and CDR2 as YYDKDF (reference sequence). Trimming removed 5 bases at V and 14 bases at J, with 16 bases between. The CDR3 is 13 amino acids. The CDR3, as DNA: TGTGCCACCAGCGTGAGAGATGGTCGGGCCCTCCACTTT. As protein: CATSVRDGRALHF.

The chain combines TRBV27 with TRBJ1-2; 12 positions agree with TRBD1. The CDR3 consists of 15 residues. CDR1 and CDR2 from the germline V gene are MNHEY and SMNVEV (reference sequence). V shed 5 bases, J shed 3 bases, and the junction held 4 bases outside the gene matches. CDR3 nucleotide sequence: TGTGCCAGCAGTATGGGGACAGGGGGCGACTATGGCTACACCTTC. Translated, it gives CASSMGTGGDYGYTF.

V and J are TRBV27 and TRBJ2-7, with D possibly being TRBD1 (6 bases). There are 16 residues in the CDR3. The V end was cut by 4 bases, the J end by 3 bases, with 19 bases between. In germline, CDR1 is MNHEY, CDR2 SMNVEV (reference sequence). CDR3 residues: CASSSTKAGVLYEQYF. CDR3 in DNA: TGTGCCAGCAGTTCTACCAAGGCAGGGGTCCTCTACGAGCAGTACTTC.

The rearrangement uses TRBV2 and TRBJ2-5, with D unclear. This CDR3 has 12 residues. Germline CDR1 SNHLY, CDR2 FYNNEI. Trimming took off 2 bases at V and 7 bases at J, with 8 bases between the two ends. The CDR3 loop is CASSEIWATQYF. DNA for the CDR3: TGTGCCAGCAGTGAAATATGGGCGACCCAGTACTTC.

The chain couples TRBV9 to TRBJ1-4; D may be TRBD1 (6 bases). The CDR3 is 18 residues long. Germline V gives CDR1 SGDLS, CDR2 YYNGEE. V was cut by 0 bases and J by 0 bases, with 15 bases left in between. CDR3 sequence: CASSVATGDRSTNEKLFF. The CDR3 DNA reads TGTGCCAGCAGCGTAGCCACTGGAGACAGGTCAACTAATGAAAAACTGTTTTTT.

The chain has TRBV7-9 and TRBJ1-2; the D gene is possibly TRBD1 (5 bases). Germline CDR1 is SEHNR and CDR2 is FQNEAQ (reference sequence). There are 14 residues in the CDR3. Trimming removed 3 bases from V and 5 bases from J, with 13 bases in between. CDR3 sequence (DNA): TGTGCCAGCAGCTTGAACCAGGGAGGTTATGGCTACACCTTC. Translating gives CASSLNQGGYGYTF. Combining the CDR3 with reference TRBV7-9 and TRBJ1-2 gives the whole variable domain DTGVSQNPRHKITKRGQNVTFRCDPISEHNRLYWYRQTLGQGPEFLTYFQNEAQLEKSRLLSDRFSAERPKGSFSTLEIQRTEQGDSAMYLCASSLNQGGYGYTFGSGTRLTVV.

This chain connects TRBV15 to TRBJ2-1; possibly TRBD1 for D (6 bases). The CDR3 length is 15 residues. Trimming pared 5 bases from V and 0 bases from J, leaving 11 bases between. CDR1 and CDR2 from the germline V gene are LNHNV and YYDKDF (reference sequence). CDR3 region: CATSGQRSSYNEQFF. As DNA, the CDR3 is TGTGCCACCAGCGGACAGAGGAGCTCCTACAATGAGCAGTTCTTC.

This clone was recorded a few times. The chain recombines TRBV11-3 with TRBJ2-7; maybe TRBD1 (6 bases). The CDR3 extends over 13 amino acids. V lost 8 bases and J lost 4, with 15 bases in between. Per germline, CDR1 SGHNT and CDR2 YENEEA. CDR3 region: CASAKRTGYEQYF. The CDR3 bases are TGTGCCAGCGCTAAACGAACAGGGTACGAGCAGTACTTC.

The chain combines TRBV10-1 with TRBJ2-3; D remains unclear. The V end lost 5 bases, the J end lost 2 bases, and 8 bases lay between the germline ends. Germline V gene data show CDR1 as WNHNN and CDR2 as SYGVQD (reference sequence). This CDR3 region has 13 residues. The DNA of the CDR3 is TGCGCCAGCAGTTCTACCTTCACAGATACGCAGTATTTT. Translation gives CASSSTFTDTQYF.

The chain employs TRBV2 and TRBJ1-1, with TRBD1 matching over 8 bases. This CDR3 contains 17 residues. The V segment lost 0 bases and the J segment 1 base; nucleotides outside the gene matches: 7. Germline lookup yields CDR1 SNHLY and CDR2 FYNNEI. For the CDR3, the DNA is TGTGCCAGCAGTGAAGCTGGACAGGGCCTACCGAACACTGAAGCTTTCTTT. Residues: CASSEAGQGLPNTEAFF.

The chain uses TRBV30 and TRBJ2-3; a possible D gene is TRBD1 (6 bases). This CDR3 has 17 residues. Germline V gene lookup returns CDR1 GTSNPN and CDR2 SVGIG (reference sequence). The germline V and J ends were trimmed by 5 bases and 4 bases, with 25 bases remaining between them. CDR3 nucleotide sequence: TGTGCCTGGTCCTACTTAGGATTAACAGGGTTACCAGATACGCAGTATTTT. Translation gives CAWSYLGLTGLPDTQYF.

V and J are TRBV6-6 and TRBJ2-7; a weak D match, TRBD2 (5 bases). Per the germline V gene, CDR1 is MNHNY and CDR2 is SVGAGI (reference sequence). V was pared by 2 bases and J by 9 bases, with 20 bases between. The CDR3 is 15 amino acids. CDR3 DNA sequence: TGTGCCAGCAGTTACGGACCTGATGTTCGGGGAAGGCAGTACTTC. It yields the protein CASSYGPDVRGRQYF.

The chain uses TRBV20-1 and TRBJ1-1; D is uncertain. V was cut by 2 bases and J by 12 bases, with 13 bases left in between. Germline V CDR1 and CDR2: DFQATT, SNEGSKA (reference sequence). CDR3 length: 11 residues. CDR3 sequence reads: CSARSPKHTFF. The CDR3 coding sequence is TGCAGTGCTAGATCACCCAAGCATACTTTCTTT.

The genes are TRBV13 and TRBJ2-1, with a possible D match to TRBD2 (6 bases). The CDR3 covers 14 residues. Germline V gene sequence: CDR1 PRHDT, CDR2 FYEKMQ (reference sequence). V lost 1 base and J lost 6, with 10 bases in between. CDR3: CASSLERRGNEQFF. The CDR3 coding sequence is TGTGCCAGCAGCTTAGAGAGGCGGGGCAATGAGCAGTTCTTC.

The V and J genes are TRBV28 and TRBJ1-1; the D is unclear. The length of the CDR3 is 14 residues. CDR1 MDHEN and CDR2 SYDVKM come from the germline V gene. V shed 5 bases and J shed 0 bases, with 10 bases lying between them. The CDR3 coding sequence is TGTGCCAGCAGTATACAGTACTTGAACACTGAAGCTTTCTTT. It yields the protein CASSIQYLNTEAFF.

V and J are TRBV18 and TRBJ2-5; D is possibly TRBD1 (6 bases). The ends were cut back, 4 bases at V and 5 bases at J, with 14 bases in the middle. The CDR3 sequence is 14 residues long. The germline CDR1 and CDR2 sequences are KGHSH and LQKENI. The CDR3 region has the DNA TGTGCCAGCTCACATGAGGGGGTCGGGGAGACCCAGTACTTC. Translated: CASSHEGVGETQYF.

CDR3 nucleotides: TGTGCCAGCAGCTTGCCCGGGACAGGGTATGGCTACACCTTC. This gives the protein CASSLPGTGYGYTF. V and J are TRBV5-5 and TRBJ1-2; TRBD1 agrees at 9 bases. V shed 1 base, J shed 5 bases, and the junction held 3 bases outside the gene matches. This CDR3 is built from 14 residues. The germline gives CDR1 SGHKS, CDR2 YYEKEE (reference sequence).

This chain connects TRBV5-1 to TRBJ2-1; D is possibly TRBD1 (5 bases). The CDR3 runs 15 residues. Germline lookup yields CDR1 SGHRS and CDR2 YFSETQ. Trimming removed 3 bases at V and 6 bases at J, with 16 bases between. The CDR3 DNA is TGCGCCAGCAGCTATCCAGGCGGACATACCAATGAGCAGTTCTTC. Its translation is CASSYPGGHTNEQFF. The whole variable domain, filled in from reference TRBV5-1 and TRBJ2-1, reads KAGVTQTPRYLIKTRGQQVTLSCSPISGHRSVSWYQQTPGQGLQFLFEYFSETQRNKGNFPGRFSGRQFSNSRSEMNVSTLELGDSALYLCASSYPGGHTNEQFFGPGTRLTVL.

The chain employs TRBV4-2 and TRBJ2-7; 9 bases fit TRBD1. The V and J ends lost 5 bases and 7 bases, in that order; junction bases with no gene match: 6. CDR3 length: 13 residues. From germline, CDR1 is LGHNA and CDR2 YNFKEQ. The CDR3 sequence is CASSGQGKHEQYF. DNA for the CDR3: TGTGCCAGCAGCGGACAGGGGAAACATGAGCAGTACTTC.

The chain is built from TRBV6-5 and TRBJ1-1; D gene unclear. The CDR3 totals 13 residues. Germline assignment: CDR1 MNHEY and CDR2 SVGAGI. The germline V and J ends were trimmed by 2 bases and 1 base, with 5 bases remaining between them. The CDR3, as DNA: TGTGCCAGCAGTTACGGGCGGAACACTGAAGCTTTCTTT. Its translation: CASSYGRNTEAFF.

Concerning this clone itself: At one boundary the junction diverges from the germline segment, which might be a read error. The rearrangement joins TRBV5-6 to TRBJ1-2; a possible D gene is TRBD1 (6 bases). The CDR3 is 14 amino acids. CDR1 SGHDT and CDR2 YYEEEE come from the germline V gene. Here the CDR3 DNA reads TGTGCCAGCAGCTTCGGGGGGCAAGCTTATGGCTACCCCTTC. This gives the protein CASSFGGQAYGYPF.